The 17 T cell receptor beta chains given below trace back to one sample, sequenced in a study of CD8 T cells in Susac syndrome. With random hexamers, roughly 0.5 to 1 ug RNA was reverse transcribed. TCRdb analysed the immunoSEQ multiplex PCR reads with MiXCR anew, one entry per CDR3 protein. The repertoire holds more than 110,000 distinct CDR3 sequences, with roughly 94% as singletons. Sequencing was performed on CD8+ T cells from PBMCs. These receptors originate from a human donor in good health.

The rearrangement uses TRBV3-1 and TRBJ2-3; D is ambiguous. The CDR3 consists of 12 residues. Trimming took off 6 bases at V and 6 bases at J, with 10 bases between the two ends. Germline values: CDR1 LGHDT, CDR2 YNNKEL (reference sequence). CDR3 region: CASSQVGDTQYF. The CDR3, as DNA: TGTGCCAGCAGTCAGGTTGGTGATACGCAGTATTTT.

The V gene is TRBV12-3 or TRBV12-4, the J gene TRBJ2-1, with 7 bases matching TRBD1. J gave up 5 bases and V 6 bases, and 4 bases lay outside the gene matches. There are 13 residues in the CDR3. The CDR3 sequence is CASSPQGNNEQFF. In DNA form, the CDR3 reads TGTGCCAGCAGCCCACAGGGGAACAATGAGCAGTTCTTC.

J is TRBJ1-1 and V is TRBV9; D ambiguous. This CDR3 is built from 14 residues. V lost 0 bases and J 5 bases, leaving 11 bases between the germline ends. The germline gives CDR1 SGDLS, CDR2 YYNGEE. The CDR3 sequence is CASSVEEDRTEAFF. The CDR3 DNA is TGTGCCAGCAGCGTAGAAGAGGATAGGACTGAAGCTTTCTTT.

CDR3 protein: CASSSRGLATEQETQYF. Here the CDR3 DNA reads TGTGCCAGCAGTTCCCGTGGACTAGCGACAGAGCAAGAGACCCAGTACTTC. This sequence joins TRBV6-5 and TRBJ2-5; 9 positions agree with TRBD2. V was pared by 4 bases and J by 2 bases, with 11 bases of the junction left unmatched. Germline CDR1 is MNHEY and CDR2 is SVGAGI. This CDR3 has 17 amino acids.

The chain is built from TRBV5-6 and TRBJ1-2, with 7 bases identical to TRBD1. This CDR3 is 13 amino acids long. CDR1 and CDR2 from the germline V gene are SGHDT and YYEEEE. Unmatched junction bases numbered 5, after V lost 3 bases and J lost 6 bases. DNA of the CDR3: TGTGCCAGCAGCTATGACAGGGTAGATGGCTACACCTTC. Translation: CASSYDRVDGYTF.

This clonotype was seen just once. The V call is TRBV30, the J call TRBJ2-2; 10 bases match TRBD1. The CDR3 contains 13 residues. In germline, CDR1 is GTSNPN, CDR2 SVGIG (reference sequence). V lost 4 bases and J lost 6; bases outside the gene matches: 2. DNA for the CDR3: TGTGCCTGGATGGGACAGGGGTCCGGGGAGCTGTTTTTT. Translation gives CAWMGQGSGELFF.

V and J are TRBV20-1 and TRBJ1-1, with unresolved D. Germline-derived CDR1 and CDR2 are DFQATT and SNEGSKA (reference sequence). This CDR3 spans 13 amino acids. Trimming removed 1 base at V and 0 bases at J, with 6 bases between. The CDR3 protein is CSARGVMNTEAFF. As DNA, the CDR3 is TGCAGTGCTAGAGGGGTCATGAACACTGAAGCTTTCTTT.

The chain has TRBV28 and TRBJ2-7, with 12 bases matching TRBD2. With 8 bases clipped from V and 2 bases from J, the junction kept 4 bases outside the gene matches. Looked up from germline, CDR1 is MDHEN and CDR2 is SYDVKM. This CDR3 is built from 14 residues. CDR3 sequence (DNA): TGTGCCAGCCTAAGGACTAGCGGGACCTACGAGCAGTACTTC. Amino acid sequence: CASLRTSGTYEQYF.

The V and J genes are TRBV27 and TRBJ2-7; D gene uncertain. Trimming removed 7 bases from V and 7 bases from J, with 14 bases in between. In germline, CDR1 is MNHEY, CDR2 SMNVEV (reference sequence). The CDR3 is 12 amino acids. The CDR3 spells CASTLRVREQYF. The DNA for the CDR3 is TGTGCCAGCACCCTAAGAGTGCGGGAGCAGTACTTC.

This chain connects TRBV19 to TRBJ1-2, with 8 bases lining up with TRBD1. The length of the CDR3 is 14 residues. After removal of 5 bases from V and 7 bases from J, the junction contained 9 bases not matched to a gene. The V gene's germline CDR1 is LNHDA and CDR2 SQIVND (reference sequence). CDR3 in amino acids: CASSVGQGGSGYTF. In nucleotides, the CDR3 is TGTGCCAGTAGTGTCGGACAGGGCGGGAGTGGCTACACCTTC.

The chain has TRBV19 and TRBJ2-1, with D possibly being TRBD2 (6 bases). The CDR3 runs 18 residues. Germline V CDR1 and CDR2: LNHDA, SQIVND (reference sequence). With 3 bases removed from V and 4 bases from J, the gap between germline ends came to 22 bases. CDR3 amino acids: CASSILDSDGLNYNEQFF. Here the CDR3 DNA reads TGTGCCAGTAGTATCCTAGACTCAGACGGACTAAATTACAATGAGCAGTTCTTC.

The chain uses TRBV15 and TRBJ1-1; D is ambiguous. Germline-derived CDR1 and CDR2 are LNHNV and YYDKDF (reference sequence). V was trimmed by 5 bases and J by 0 bases, leaving 7 bases between them. The CDR3 is made up of 13 amino acids. For the CDR3, the DNA is TGTGCCACCAGCTATTCCGTGAACACTGAAGCTTTCTTT. This translates into CATSYSVNTEAFF.

This CDR3 reads CASSPYSDPGYTF. The CDR3 region has the DNA TGTGCCAGCAGTCCGTATTCCGATCCGGGCTACACCTTC. The genes are TRBV12-3 or TRBV12-4 and TRBJ1-2, with unresolved D. The germline V and J ends were trimmed by 5 bases and 8 bases, with 15 bases remaining between them. The CDR3 is 13 amino acids.

This clonotype turned up a few times. The rearrangement links TRBV7-9 to TRBJ1-2; no reliable D call. The CDR3 is 12 amino acids. In germline, CDR1 is SEHNR, CDR2 FQNEAQ (reference sequence). V shed 8 bases and J shed 7 bases, with 14 bases lying between them. CDR3 sequence: CASSQGQSGYTF. CDR3 in DNA: TGTGCCAGCTCCCAAGGGCAGAGTGGCTACACCTTC. Supplemented by reference TRBV7-9 and TRBJ1-2, the full variable domain reads DTGVSQNPRHKITKRGQNVTFRCDPISEHNRLYWYRQTLGQGPEFLTYFQNEAQLEKSRLLSDRFSAERPKGSFSTLEIQRTEQGDSAMYLCASSQGQSGYTFGSGTRLTVV.

This clonotype was detected only a few times. This chain joins TRBV7-8 and TRBJ2-5; the D is unclear. The CDR3 contains 12 residues. The V and J ends lost 5 bases and 5 bases respectively, with 9 bases between them. CDR1 and CDR2 from the germline V gene are SGHVS and FQNEAQ. This CDR3 is CASSHRPETQYF. As DNA, the CDR3 is TGTGCCAGCAGCCATCGCCCGGAGACCCAGTACTTC.

The chain employs TRBV27 and TRBJ2-7, with TRBD1 matching 11 bases. CDR1 is MNHEY, CDR2 SMNVEV, per germline (reference sequence). V shed 6 bases and J 3 bases; nucleotides not matched to a gene: 4. The CDR3 sequence is 14 residues long. The DNA for the CDR3 is TGTGCCAGCAGCTGGACAGGGGGCGGCTACGAGCAGTACTTC. This gives the protein CASSWTGGGYEQYF.

The chain carries TRBV27 and TRBJ2-4, with TRBD2 matching over 8 bases. The CDR3 consists of 14 residues. Germline trimming cut 8 bases from V and 6 bases from J; bases unmatched to any gene: 9. Germline CDR1 reads MNHEY; CDR2 reads SMNVEV (reference sequence). The CDR3 coding sequence is TGTGCCAGCCGCCTCCGGGAGGGCCTAAACATTCAGTACTTC. Protein product: CASRLREGLNIQYF.